The sequence of this TCR beta chain was determined in a study of shared clonotypes between healthy human individuals. Replicate PCRs from sorted subsets contained roughly 190 ng DNA, which is 29,000 or so T cell genomes. Produced via immunoSEQ multiplex PCR; TCRdb's table is partial and in-frame only. The sample holds approximately 710,000 clones, 90% seen once. The donor cohort consisted entirely of Caucasian adults residing in Nashville, Tennessee. A word on this clone: The antigen remains undetermined.

The CDR3 length is 17 residues. V shed 0 bases and J 2 bases; nucleotides not matched to a gene: 3. CDR1 LGHNA and CDR2 YSLEER come from the germline V gene. Study results and limitations: Researchers found naive subsets generally carried larger estimated richness than memory subsets.

This chain uses TRBV4-3 with TRBJ2-1; 11 positions match TRBD2. The sequencing sample was made of memory CD8+ T cells from PBMCs. As to subset: CD45RO+ cells pooled with CCR7-negative TemRA cells. This TCR derives from a man between 18 and 29 years old in good health. Some clones in this sample may be carry-over from other donors' samples. The CDR3 DNA is TGCGCCAGCAGCCAAGAAGGGGGACTAGCGGCCTACAATGAGCAGTTCTTC. This sequence encodes CASSQEGGLAAYNEQFF.